This entry lists 27 T cell receptor beta chains sequenced from one sample in a study of beta chain features in type 1 diabetes. The whole isolated RNA underwent reverse transcription, so sequencing captured expressed TCRB transcripts. Only in-frame clones appear in the TCRdb table, and some are missing; sequencing was by immunoSEQ multiplex PCR. Altogether about 930,000 clones are present, 15% to 20% being singletons, with the ten largest covering about 0.025%. Sequenced sample: naive CD4+ T cells from blood. These receptors were collected from a woman aged 18-29 years in good health.

This clone was counted between two and nine times. The chain is built from TRBV6-6 and TRBJ1-1; perhaps TRBD1 as D (6 bases). Germline CDR1 MNHNY, CDR2 SVGAGI (reference sequence). The germline V and J ends were trimmed by 6 bases and 3 bases, with 20 bases remaining between them. The CDR3 sequence is 16 residues long. CDR3 bases: TGTGCCAGCAGCACTATTCAACAGGGTCCCGACACTGAAGCTTTCTTT. Its protein is CASSTIQQGPDTEAFF.

This clone was seen a few times. This chain links TRBV7-9 with TRBJ2-3; 16 bases are shared with TRBD2. The CDR3 extends over 16 amino acids. The germline V gene encodes CDR1 SEHNR and CDR2 FQNEAQ (reference sequence). The ends lost 5 bases at V and 4 bases at J; junction bases unmatched: 3. Here the CDR3 DNA reads TGTGCCAGCAGCGACGGGACTAGCGGGAGGGCAGATACGCAGTATTTT. This sequence encodes CASSDGTSGRADTQYF.

This sequence joins TRBV11-2 and TRBJ2-7; 10 nucleotides align to TRBD2. Germline CDR1 is SGHAT and CDR2 is FQNNGV. The ends lost 3 bases at V and 3 bases at J; junction bases unmatched: 2. The CDR3 covers 14 residues. The CDR3 region is CASSFLAGDYEQYF. The CDR3 DNA is TGTGCCAGCAGCTTTCTAGCGGGAGACTACGAGCAGTACTTC. Full variable domain (outside the CDR3, taken from reference TRBV11-2 and TRBJ2-7): EAGVAQSPRYKIIEKRQSVAFWCNPISGHATLYWYQQILGQGPKLLIQFQNNGVVDDSQLPKDRFSAERLKGVDSTLKIQPAKLEDSAVYLCASSFLAGDYEQYFGPGTRLTVT.

The chain recombines TRBV5-4 with TRBJ1-6, with 7 bases that match TRBD1. The CDR3 contains 15 residues. CDR1 is SGHNT, CDR2 YYREEE, per germline (reference sequence). Unmatched junction bases numbered 9, after V lost 5 bases and J lost 7 bases. The CDR3 reads CASSPIQGRNSPLHF. The DNA of the CDR3 is TGTGCCAGCAGTCCCATACAGGGGAGGAATTCACCCCTCCACTTT.

The table lists this clone with a few counts. V is TRBV2 and J is TRBJ1-4; D is undetermined. The CDR3 has 11 amino acids. V was trimmed by 8 bases and J by 8 bases, leaving 9 bases between them. Germline CDR1 is SNHLY and CDR2 is FYNNEI. DNA of the CDR3: TGTGCCAGCGAGGCACGGGAAAAACTGTTTTTT. Its translation: CASEAREKLFF.

This chain uses TRBV28 with TRBJ2-3; TRBD2 agrees at 7 bases. CDR1 is MDHEN, CDR2 SYDVKM, per germline. Losses at the gene ends were 4 bases for V and 0 bases for J; bases not matched to a gene: 4. The CDR3 loop spans 15 amino acids. CDR3 sequence: CASSSNSGSTDTQYF. In DNA form, the CDR3 reads TGTGCCAGCAGTTCTAATAGCGGGAGCACAGATACGCAGTATTTT.

This clone was seen only a few times. This chain connects TRBV11-1 to TRBJ2-1; TRBD2 agrees at 8 bases. Trimming at V came to 2 bases and at J to 0 bases, leaving 9 bases not matched to a gene. CDR3 length: 18 residues. The germline gives CDR1 SGHAT, CDR2 FQDESV (reference sequence). The chain's CDR3 is CASSLYGTRGSSYNEQFF. The CDR3 DNA sequence: TGTGCCAGCAGCTTATATGGGACTAGGGGGAGCTCCTACAATGAGCAGTTCTTC.

The genes are TRBV7-3 and TRBJ2-1, with TRBD2 matching 7 bases. V gave up 2 bases and J gave up 8 bases; unmatched junction bases: 12. The CDR3 extends over 16 amino acids. Germline V gives CDR1 SGHTA, CDR2 FQGTGA. CDR3 loop: CASSLGGRGSRYEQFF. The CDR3 DNA reads as TGTGCCAGCAGCTTAGGCGGGAGAGGGTCGCGCTATGAGCAGTTCTTC.

The chain couples TRBV9 to TRBJ2-5, with D possibly TRBD1 on 5 matching bases. CDR1 and CDR2 from the germline V gene are SGDLS and YYNGEE. The V end was cut by 4 bases, the J end by 5 bases, with 18 bases between. This CDR3 region has 15 residues. In nucleotides, the CDR3 is TGTGCCAGCAGCTTAGGCAGGTCGGACAAGGAGACCCAGTACTTC. Its translation: CASSLGRSDKETQYF. The full variable domain, rest sourced from reference TRBV9 and TRBJ2-5, is DSGVTQTPKHLITATGQRVTLRCSPRSGDLSVYWYQQSLDQGLQFLIQYYNGEERAKGNILERFSAQQFPDLHSELNLSSLELGDSALYFCASSLGRSDKETQYFGPGTRLLVL.

This clone was found a few times. Additional DNA sequences in this sample encode the identical CDR3. The J gene is TRBJ2-7, the V gene TRBV27, with 8 bases aligning to TRBD1. With 6 bases clipped from V and 3 bases from J, the junction kept 4 bases outside the gene matches. This CDR3 region has 13 residues. Germline CDR1 reads MNHEY; CDR2 reads SMNVEV (reference sequence). The CDR3 region has the DNA TGTGCCAGCAGCGGACAGGGCTACTACGAGCAGTACTTC. It encodes CASSGQGYYEQYF.

The chain carries TRBV28 and TRBJ2-1; no firm D call. Per the germline V gene, CDR1 is MDHEN and CDR2 is SYDVKM. Trimming shortened V by 7 bases and J by 0 bases, and 13 bases separated the two germline ends. The CDR3 extends over 15 amino acids. The CDR3 region has the DNA TGTGCCAGCACCATAGACCCGGCCTCCTACAATGAGCAGTTCTTC. This sequence encodes CASTIDPASYNEQFF.

This clone appeared a few times. The CDR3 here is CASSLIGGYRTDTQYF. As DNA, the CDR3 is TGTGCCAGCAGCTTAATTGGGGGGTATCGCACAGATACGCAGTATTTT. The V gene is TRBV7-3, the J gene TRBJ2-3; D might be TRBD2 (6 bases). V lost 1 base and J lost 1, with 12 bases in between. This CDR3 contains 16 residues. Germline V gene data show CDR1 as SGHTA and CDR2 as FQGTGA.

V gene TRBV2 combines with J gene TRBJ2-1; 9 nucleotides line up with TRBD2. This CDR3 region has 14 residues. The germline V gene encodes CDR1 SNHLY and CDR2 FYNNEI. V was pared by 3 bases and J by 9 bases, with 6 bases of the junction left unmatched. CDR3 sequence reads: CASSEREGLAEQFF. DNA for the CDR3: TGTGCCAGCAGTGAGCGGGAGGGCCTAGCTGAGCAGTTCTTC.

This clone was seen a handful of times. The rearrangement uses TRBV2 and TRBJ1-4; D not resolved. Germline V gives CDR1 SNHLY, CDR2 FYNNEI. The CDR3 is 12 residues long. V lost 7 bases and J lost 4, with 7 bases in between. The CDR3 DNA reads TGTGCCAGCACTGGGGATAATGAAAAACTGTTTTTT. It translates to CASTGDNEKLFF.

The rearrangement uses TRBV15 and TRBJ2-7; maybe TRBD1 (5 bases). Germline CDR1 is LNHNV and CDR2 is YYDKDF (reference sequence). CDR3 length equals 15 residues. V lost 1 base to trimming and J lost 1 base, with 11 bases between them. CDR3 residues: CATSRGIDSSYEQYF. As DNA, the CDR3 is TGTGCCACCAGCAGAGGGATCGACAGTTCCTACGAGCAGTACTTC.

The chain joins TRBV6-6 to TRBJ1-4, with 9 positions matching TRBD1. The CDR3 length is 13 residues. Trimming took 6 bases from V and 5 from J; bases not matched to a gene: 1. The germline gives CDR1 MNHNY, CDR2 SVGAGI (reference sequence). CDR3 amino acids: CASRTGGNEKLFF. The CDR3 nucleotides are TGTGCCAGCAGGACAGGGGGGAATGAAAAACTGTTTTTT.

V and J are TRBV5-1 and TRBJ1-6, with D hard to call. V was cut by 0 bases and J by 10 bases, with 11 bases left in between. Germline-derived CDR1 and CDR2 are SGHRS and YFSETQ. This CDR3 spans 14 amino acids. The CDR3, as DNA: TGCGCCAGCAGCTTGGATAGCGGCCGATCACCCCTCCACTTT. Translating gives CASSLDSGRSPLHF.

This clone was counted only a few times. The chain is built from TRBV7-6 and TRBJ2-1, with 10 bases that match TRBD2. The CDR3 is made up of 15 amino acids. The V and J ends lost 1 base and 8 bases, in that order; junction bases with no gene match: 5. Germline V gene lookup returns CDR1 SGHVS and CDR2 FNYEAQ. CDR3: CASSLGKREGHEQFF. The CDR3 bases are TGTGCCAGCAGCTTAGGGAAGCGGGAGGGCCATGAGCAGTTCTTC.

For the CDR3, the DNA is TGTGCCAGGCGTCTCCGGGACAGGGAAGCTCGCCCTCGAGTAAATCAGCCCCAGCATTTT. The encoded protein is CARRLRDREARPRVNQPQHF. V and J are TRBV19 and TRBJ1-5; 9 nucleotides line up with TRBD1. The germline V gene has CDR1 LNHDA and CDR2 SQIVND (reference sequence). The CDR3 has 20 residues. Losses at the gene ends were 9 bases for V and 4 bases for J; bases not matched to a gene: 25.

The table lists this clone with a count of one. This chain uses TRBV4-1 with TRBJ1-1; D might be TRBD1 (5 bases). The CDR3 length is 16 residues. The V gene's germline CDR1 is MGHRA and CDR2 YSYEKL. The germline V and J ends were trimmed by 5 bases and 1 base, with 17 bases remaining between them. CDR3 sequence (DNA): TGCGCCAGCAGCAATTTTCCACAGGCCAAGAACACTGAAGCTTTCTTT. As protein: CASSNFPQAKNTEAFF.

V is TRBV5-6 and J is TRBJ2-5; D is uncertain. The germline V gene has CDR1 SGHDT and CDR2 YYEEEE. This CDR3 comprises 13 residues. V lost 1 base, J lost 1 base, and 5 bases lay in between. This chain's CDR3 is CASSLISQETQYF. Here the CDR3 DNA reads TGTGCCAGCAGCTTGATTTCCCAAGAGACCCAGTACTTC.

V is TRBV20-1 and J is TRBJ2-1; D gene unclear. CDR3 size: 11 residues. The germline CDR1 and CDR2 sequences are DFQATT and SNEGSKA (reference sequence). V was clipped by 5 bases and J by 8 bases, with 10 bases between them. CDR3 loop: CSAAGFDEQFF. CDR3 DNA: TGCAGTGCTGCCGGTTTTGATGAGCAGTTCTTC.

A few counts support this clone. Other DNA variants within this sample encode the same CDR3. The rearrangement joins TRBV6-6 to TRBJ2-5; D is possibly TRBD2 (5 bases). Trimming removed 5 bases at V and 4 bases at J, with 14 bases between. The germline V gene has CDR1 MNHNY and CDR2 SVGAGI (reference sequence). The CDR3 sequence is 14 residues long. The CDR3 DNA is TGTGCCAGCAGTCCCGGGGTGGGTCGAGAGACCCAGTACTTC. Its translation is CASSPGVGRETQYF.

The V call is TRBV5-4, the J call TRBJ2-1; 11 bases are a match to TRBD2. Germline V gene sequence: CDR1 SGHNT, CDR2 YYREEE (reference sequence). Trimming cost V 5 bases and J 4 bases; bases outside gene matches: 5. This CDR3 has 15 residues. CDR3 sequence (DNA): TGTGCCAGCAGTATGACTAGCGGGGCTTACAATGAGCAGTTCTTC. It specifies CASSMTSGAYNEQFF.

This clone was seen more than once but under ten times. This rearrangement joins TRBV7-9 to TRBJ2-2, with TRBD2 identical over 10 bases. Germline assignment: CDR1 SEHNR and CDR2 FQNEAQ (reference sequence). The V gene end was trimmed by 3 bases and the J gene end by 3 bases; junction bases not matched to a gene: 1. This CDR3 is 15 amino acids long. This CDR3 reads CASSLLAGDTGELFF. In DNA form, the CDR3 reads TGTGCCAGCAGCTTGCTAGCGGGAGACACCGGGGAGCTGTTTTTT.

This chain joins TRBV6-1 and TRBJ1-2; D is ambiguous. The CDR3 covers 13 residues. Trimming cost V 2 bases and J 8 bases, with 12 bases left between them. Germline-derived CDR1 and CDR2 are MNHNS and SASEGT. The CDR3 region has the DNA TGTGCCAGCAGTGAAAGCCCGGGGAGGGGCTACACCTTC. This encodes CASSESPGRGYTF.

This clone was counted a few times. The chain recombines TRBV21-1 with TRBJ2-7. TRBV21-1 is a known pseudogene. The CDR3 contains 14 residues. CDR3 sequence (DNA): TGTGCCAGCACCCAGACCGGGGGCGACTACGAGCAGTACTTC. Protein product: CASTQTGGDYEQYF.